The source of this T cell receptor (beta chain) is a study of metastatic and nonmetastatic thyroid tumors. Unmatched junction bases numbered 13, after V lost 4 bases and J lost 6 bases. Germline CDR1 reads SGHTA; CDR2 reads FQGNSA. The CDR3 covers 16 residues. This clone was seen ten or more times. Its antigen is as yet unknown. Among the patients, none had received any treatment before thyroid surgery. Study observations and caveats: According to reports, the diversity of TCR beta was significantly higher in malignant thyroid tumors than in benign nodules, and this held in both blood and tumor samples.

Methods used by the authors: CDR3 differences across clinicopathological groups were used to build a distant-metastasis classifier for papillary thyroid cancer. MiXCR was used by TCRdb to re-call the PCR reads. Clone size and V and J calls follow TCRdb, not the original study. Of some 31,000 clones in the sample, 4% were seen once. The TCR sequence derives from a female donor with papillary thyroid cancer or a benign thyroid nodule (not recorded which). Some clones in this sample may be carry-over from other donors' samples. The rearrangement uses TRBV7-2 and TRBJ2-5; 8 bases fit TRBD2. Sequencing was done on a sample of blood. The CDR3 DNA sequence: TGTGCCAGCAGCTCAGAGCGGGAGTCTCTTTTCCAGACCCAGTACTTC. It is translated as CASSSERESLFQTQYF.